This paragraph covers one TCR beta chain sequence. Individuals aged about 18 to 100 years were recruited from 24 US areas. The data were taken from a study of blood T cell repertoires in COVID-19. Overall study context: COVID-19 samples from acute and convalescent phases originated in the United States, Italy and Spain. The cDNA or gDNA used as material had been derived from T cells, B-cell-depleted T cells, or PBMCs.

Original processing methods: Scientists estimated how many nucleated cells there were by amplifying reference gene primers. The data were produced by immunoSEQ multiplex PCR, yet TCRdb's version contains in-frame clones alone and is incomplete. V, J and clone size are those of that table, while D and trimming were read from the DNA. Among about 64,000 clones, around nine tenths were seen once, and the ten largest hold about a tenth. Germline V gene data show CDR1 as MNHEY and CDR2 as SMNVEV (reference sequence). The CDR3 extends over 15 amino acids. Trimming at V came to 3 bases and at J to 9 bases, leaving 11 bases not matched to a gene.

Material: PBMCs or T cells enriched from blood (not recorded which). This clonotype originated in a middle-aged woman who had recovered from COVID-19. The chain links TRBV27 to TRBJ2-1; 7 bases match TRBD1. The CDR3 sequence: CASSFAGTVSSEQFF. The DNA of the CDR3 is TGTGCCAGCAGTTTCGCCGGGACAGTTTCAAGTGAGCAGTTCTTC.